This entry describes one T cell receptor beta chain. The data stem from a study of control samples from healthy donors and cancer patients. Clones were read by immunoSEQ multiplex PCR, and TCRdb kept only the in-frame ones, dropping some. The sample contains 100,000 to 150,000 clones, approximately 92% of which appear only once. The CDR3 is made up of 14 amino acids. The germline CDR1 and CDR2 sequences are SGHRS and YFSETQ. The V segment lost 4 bases and the J segment 8 bases; nucleotides outside the gene matches: 6. Sequenced: blood. The sequence was obtained from a man between 18 and 29 years old in good health. The gene calls are TRBV5-1 and TRBJ1-1; 12 nucleotides match TRBD1. CDR3 in amino acids: CASSGGTGGFEAFF. The CDR3 nucleotides are TGCGCCAGCAGCGGCGGGACAGGGGGCTTCGAAGCTTTCTTT.